This record covers a single TCR beta chain. The CDR3 is made up of 15 amino acids. Germline loops: CDR1 MGHDK, CDR2 SYGVNS. V dropped 7 bases and J dropped 3 bases, with 13 bases sitting between them. The record originates from a study of control samples from healthy donors and cancer patients. Repertoires were generated with immunoSEQ multiplex PCR, while TCRdb's copy carries only in-frame clones and drops some. The sample lists some 130,000 clones, approximately 92% occurring once. Sequencing was performed on blood. The chain combines TRBV25-1 with TRBJ1-6, with D perhaps matching TRBD1 (5 bases). The clonotype comes from a man in his forties in good health. The CDR3 sequence: CASTPLGGYNSPLHF. In DNA form, the CDR3 reads TGTGCCAGCACCCCTTTGGGGGGCTATAATTCACCCCTCCACTTT.